These 10 T cell receptor beta chains were sequenced from one sample in a study of PD-1 blockade in mismatch repair-deficient tumors. Sequencing used immunoSEQ multiplex PCR; TCRdb keeps in-frame clones, though not all of them. This sample has 120,000 or so clones; roughly 86% occur once, and the top ten carry 13%. Sequences were derived from peripheral blood, sampled 44 weeks after starting pembrolizumab. Receptors were obtained from an adult with mismatch repair-deficient cancer.

The chain is built from TRBV7-9 and TRBJ2-1; D may be TRBD2 (5 bases). V was pared by 0 bases and J by 2 bases, with 8 bases between. The CDR3 is 15 residues long. The V gene's germline CDR1 is SEHNR and CDR2 FQNEAQ (reference sequence). The CDR3 coding sequence is TGTGCCAGCAGCTTAGCAGCGGTTGCCTACAATGAGCAGTTCTTC. Its protein product is CASSLAAVAYNEQFF.

V gene TRBV9 combines with J gene TRBJ2-7; D remains unclear. The CDR3 is made up of 14 amino acids. V lost 4 bases, J lost 5 bases, and 16 bases lay in between. Germline V gene sequence: CDR1 SGDLS, CDR2 YYNGEE. CDR3 sequence: CASSSWGISDEQYF. The CDR3 coding sequence is TGTGCCAGCAGCTCCTGGGGTATATCGGACGAGCAGTACTTC.

The V call is TRBV28, the J call TRBJ1-2; tentative D call: TRBD1 (5 bases). The V gene's germline CDR1 is MDHEN and CDR2 SYDVKM. The CDR3 is 16 residues long. V was pared by 3 bases and J by 4 bases, with 18 bases between. DNA of the CDR3: TGTGCCAGCAGTTTTCCAATGGGGGGGGGATCCTATGGCTACACCTTC. Translation: CASSFPMGGGSYGYTF.

The J gene is TRBJ2-7, the V gene TRBV11-3, with a possible D match to TRBD1 (6 bases). Trimming removed 1 base from V and 0 bases from J, with 7 bases in between. CDR1 and CDR2 from the germline V gene are SGHNT and YENEEA. The CDR3 is 14 amino acids. Written as DNA, the CDR3 is TGTGCCAGCAGCTTAGTAGGGGGCTCCTACGAGCAGTACTTC. This encodes CASSLVGGSYEQYF.

This chain links TRBV10-3 with TRBJ1-4; D is undetermined. The CDR3 consists of 13 residues. Germline CDR1 and CDR2: ENHRY and SYGVKD. The V and J ends lost 8 bases and 4 bases respectively, with 11 bases between them. CDR3 amino acids: CAIGQTFNEKLFF. Here the CDR3 DNA reads TGTGCCATCGGGCAGACCTTTAATGAAAAACTGTTTTTT.

Points on this clone: Other DNA sequences within the sample encode an identical CDR3. This chain uses TRBV5-1 with TRBJ2-5; D is uncertain. V was cut by 0 bases and J by 5 bases, with 2 bases left in between. Germline V lookup: CDR1 SGHRS, CDR2 YFSETQ. CDR3 length equals 11 residues. Here the CDR3 DNA reads TGCGCCAGCAGCTTGGTTGAGACCCAGTACTTC. Amino acids: CASSLVETQYF.

This chain joins TRBV5-5 and TRBJ2-3; weak D call: TRBD1 (6 bases). V was shortened by 4 bases and J by 2 bases, with 17 bases between the two germline ends. CDR3 length equals 16 residues. CDR1 SGHKS and CDR2 YYEKEE come from the germline V gene (reference sequence). CDR3 protein: CASSTGQNLYTDTQYF. DNA for the CDR3: TGTGCCAGCAGCACCGGACAGAACCTCTACACAGATACGCAGTATTTT.

The chain is built from TRBV4-3 and TRBJ2-5; 11 positions match TRBD2. The CDR3 runs 15 residues. V lost 1 base and J lost 4; bases outside the gene matches: 2. Germline assignment: CDR1 LGHNA and CDR2 YSLEER. Written as DNA, the CDR3 is TGCGCCAGCAGCCAAGGGCTAGCGGGAGGAGAGACCCAGTACTTC. Amino acid sequence: CASSQGLAGGETQYF.

The CDR3 reads CAWSTDRGYEQYF. CDR3 DNA sequence: TGTGCCTGGAGTACGGACAGGGGGTACGAGCAGTACTTC. The chain carries TRBV30 and TRBJ2-7, with 10 bases that match TRBD1. Germline V lookup: CDR1 GTSNPN, CDR2 SVGIG (reference sequence). The CDR3 contains 13 residues. J gave up 4 bases and V 2 bases, and 2 bases lay outside the gene matches.

The CDR3 here is CASSLRGGDGNTIYF. In DNA, the CDR3 is TGTGCCAGCAGCTTACGGGGGGGCGACGGAAACACCATATATTTT. The gene calls are TRBV7-2 and TRBJ1-3, with D perhaps matching TRBD1 (6 bases). V lost 2 bases, J lost 4 bases, and 12 bases lay in between. The CDR3 sequence is 15 residues long. CDR1 and CDR2 from the germline V gene are SGHTA and FQGNSA.